What follows is one T cell receptor (beta chain) and its context. The sample originates from a study of OX40 agonist ivuxolimab in advanced cancers. The wider study: Ivuxolimab doses were 0.01, 0.1, 0.3, 1.5, 3 or 10 mg/kg every 2 weeks. A history of anti-PD-1, anti-PD-L1 or anti-CTLA-4 therapy was acceptable, and about 37% had some.

The CDR3 is made up of 15 amino acids. Germline V gives CDR1 MDHEN, CDR2 SYDVKM. V lost 4 bases to trimming and J lost 1 base, with 11 bases between them. The study sampled blood at baseline, cycle 4 day 1, and cycle 7 day 1. Method: immunoSEQ multiplex PCR; TCRdb's copy keeps in-frame clones and lacks some. The sample consists of fewer than 120,000 clones, around nine tenths of them appearing once. The sequence derives from an adult with an advanced solid tumor such as melanoma, head and neck, liver or kidney cancer. This chain uses TRBV28 with TRBJ2-4; D remains ambiguous. The sample was CD4+ or CD8+ T cells sorted from blood, taken in a trial of the OX40 agonist ivuxolimab. The CDR3 DNA reads as TGTGCCAGCAGTTCCGTAGAAAAGGCCAAAAACATTCAGTACTTC. It specifies CASSSVEKAKNIQYF.